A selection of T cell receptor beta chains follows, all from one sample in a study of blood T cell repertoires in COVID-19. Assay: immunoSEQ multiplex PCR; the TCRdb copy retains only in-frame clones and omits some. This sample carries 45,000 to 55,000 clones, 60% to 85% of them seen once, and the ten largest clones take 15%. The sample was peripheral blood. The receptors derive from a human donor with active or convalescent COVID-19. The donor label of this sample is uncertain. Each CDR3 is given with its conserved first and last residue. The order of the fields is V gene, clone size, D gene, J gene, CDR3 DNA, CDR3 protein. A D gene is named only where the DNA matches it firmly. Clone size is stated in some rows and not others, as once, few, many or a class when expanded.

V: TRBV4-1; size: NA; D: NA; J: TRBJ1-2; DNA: TGCGCCAGCAGCCAAGATGGAGCCCCCCCAGATGGCTACACCTTC; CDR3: CASSQDGAPPDGYTF
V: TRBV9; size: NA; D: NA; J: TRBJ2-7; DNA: TGTGCCAGCAGCGTAGATGAAGGGGCTATCTACGAGCAGTACTTC; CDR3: CASSVDEGAIYEQYF
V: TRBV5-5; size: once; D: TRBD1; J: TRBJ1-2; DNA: TGTGCCAGCAGCTTGGCTCAGGGGGCTCGGGGCTACACCTTC; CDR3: CASSLAQGARGYTF
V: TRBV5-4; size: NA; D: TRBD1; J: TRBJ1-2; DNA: TGTGCCAGCAGCGGGGGACAGGCCTTCGGAGGCTACACCTTC; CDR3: CASSGGQAFGGYTF
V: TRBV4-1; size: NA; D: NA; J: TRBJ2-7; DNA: TGCGCCAGCAGCCAAGATAGCAGGGCCCACGAGCAGTACTTC; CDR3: CASSQDSRAHEQYF
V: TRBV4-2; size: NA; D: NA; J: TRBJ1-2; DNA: TGTGCCAGCAGCCAAGAAAGTCACGGGGGATACGGCTACACCTTC; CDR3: CASSQESHGGYGYTF
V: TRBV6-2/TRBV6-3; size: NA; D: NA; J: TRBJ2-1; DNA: TGTGCCAGCAGTTACAAGGCGGGAAGGGATGAGCAGTTCTTC; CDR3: CASSYKAGRDEQFF
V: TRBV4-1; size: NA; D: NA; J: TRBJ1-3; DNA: TGCGCCAGCAGCCTGTCCGGGGAAAACACCATATATTTT; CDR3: CASSLSGENTIYF
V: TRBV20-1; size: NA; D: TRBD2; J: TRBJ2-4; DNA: TGCAGTGCCGGGGGGGAAGACATTCAGTACTTC; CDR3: CSAGGEDIQYF
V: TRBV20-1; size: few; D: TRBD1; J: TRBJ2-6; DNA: TGCAGTGCTAGTAGGGGACAGGCCTCTGGGGCCAACGTCCTGACTTTC; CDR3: CSASRGQASGANVLTF
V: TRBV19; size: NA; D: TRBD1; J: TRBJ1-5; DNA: TGTGCCAGTAGTAGCTACAGGGGGACGGGGAGCAATCAGCCCCAGCATTTT; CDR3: CASSSYRGTGSNQPQHF
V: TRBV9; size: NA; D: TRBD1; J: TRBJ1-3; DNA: TGTGCCAGCAGCGTAGACCAGACAGGGATTTATTTT; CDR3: CASSVDQTGIYF
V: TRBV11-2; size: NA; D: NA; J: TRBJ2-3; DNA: TGTGCCAGCAGCTTTCAGCTCCGACAGGCGGGTACAGATACGCAGTATTTT; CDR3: CASSFQLRQAGTDTQYF
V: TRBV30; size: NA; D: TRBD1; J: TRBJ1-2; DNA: TGTGCCTGGAGTGTACAGCGGGGCAGGGGGCCTGACGGCTACACCTTC; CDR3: CAWSVQRGRGPDGYTF
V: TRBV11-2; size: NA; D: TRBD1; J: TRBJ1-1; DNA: TGTGCCAGCAGCTTAGATTCGGGACAGATGAACACTGAAGCTTTCTTT; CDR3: CASSLDSGQMNTEAFF
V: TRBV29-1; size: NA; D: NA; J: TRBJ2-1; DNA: TGCAGCGTTTCGTCGGGGGTCACCAATGAGCAGTTCTTC; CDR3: CSVSSGVTNEQFF
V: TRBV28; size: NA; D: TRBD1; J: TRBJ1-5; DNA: TGTGCCAGCAGGGCAGGGGGAAGCAATCAGCCCCAGCATTTT; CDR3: CASRAGGSNQPQHF
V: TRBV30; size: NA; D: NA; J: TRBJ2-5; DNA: TGTGCCTGGACCCCGGGATCCCAAGAGACCCAGTACTTC; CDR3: CAWTPGSQETQYF
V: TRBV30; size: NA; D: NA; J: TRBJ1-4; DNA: TGTGCCTGGAGGAGGAGGCAGGGGAATGAAAAACTGTTTTTT; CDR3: CAWRRRQGNEKLFF
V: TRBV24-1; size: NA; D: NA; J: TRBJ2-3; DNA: TGTGCCACCAGTGACCCCAGTTTCGCACTAGAGGATACGCAGTATTTT; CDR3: CATSDPSFALEDTQYF
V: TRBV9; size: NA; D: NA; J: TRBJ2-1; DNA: TGTGCCAGCAGCGATCTTTGGGGCGATGAGCAGTTCTTC; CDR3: CASSDLWGDEQFF
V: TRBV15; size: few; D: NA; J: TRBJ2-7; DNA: TGTGCCACCAGCAGAGATTACTCGGGATCGGGCTACGAGCAGTACTTC; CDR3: CATSRDYSGSGYEQYF
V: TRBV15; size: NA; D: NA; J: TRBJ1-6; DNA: TGTGCCACCAGCAGAGATTATGCCGACAGCTCCTATAATTCACCCCTCCACTTT; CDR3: CATSRDYADSSYNSPLHF
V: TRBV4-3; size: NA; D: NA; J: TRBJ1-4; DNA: TGCGCCAGCAGCCAAGATATGGCGGGGGGTGCTTTTGTTGAAAAACTGTTTTTT; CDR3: CASSQDMAGGAFVEKLFF
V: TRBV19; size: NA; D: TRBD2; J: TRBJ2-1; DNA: TGTGCCAGTAGTATAGGCGGGGGCTCCTACAATGAGCAGTTCTTC; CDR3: CASSIGGGSYNEQFF
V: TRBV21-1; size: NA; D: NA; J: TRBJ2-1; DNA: TGTGCCAGCAGCAAAATGTATCCAAGACTAGCCTTCTTCGATGAGCAGTTCTTC; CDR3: CASSKMYPRLAFFDEQFF
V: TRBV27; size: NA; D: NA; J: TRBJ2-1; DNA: TGTGCCAGCAGTTTACGGGGATATTATGAGCAGTTCTTC; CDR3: CASSLRGYYEQFF
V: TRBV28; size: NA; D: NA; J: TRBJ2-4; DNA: TGTGCCAGCAGTCCGACATCCGTAGCCAAAAACATTCAGTACTTC; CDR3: CASSPTSVAKNIQYF
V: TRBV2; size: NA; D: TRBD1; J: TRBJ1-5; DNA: TGTGCCAGCAGTCGGACAGGGCGAAGTATGGGCAATCAGCCCCAGCATTTT; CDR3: CASSRTGRSMGNQPQHF
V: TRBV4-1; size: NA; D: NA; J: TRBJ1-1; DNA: TGCGCCAGCAGCCAATCCGGGCAATCGTTAAGGGGAGCTTTCTTT; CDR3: CASSQSGQSLRGAFF
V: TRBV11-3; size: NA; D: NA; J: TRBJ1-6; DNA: TGTGCCAGCAGCTCCGCGACTGGATATAATTCACCCCTCCACTTT; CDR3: CASSSATGYNSPLHF
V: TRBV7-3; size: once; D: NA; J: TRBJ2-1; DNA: TGTGCCAGCAGCTTAATCGGGGCCTACAATGAGCAGTTCTTC; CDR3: CASSLIGAYNEQFF
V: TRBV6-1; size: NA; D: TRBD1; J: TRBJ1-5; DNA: TGTGCCAGCAGTGACCCGTGGCAGGGGGTAAATCAGCCCCAGCATTTT; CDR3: CASSDPWQGVNQPQHF
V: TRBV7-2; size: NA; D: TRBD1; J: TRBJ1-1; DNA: TGTGCCAGCAGACGCGACAGGGGGCACACTGAAGCTTTCTTT; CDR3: CASRRDRGHTEAFF
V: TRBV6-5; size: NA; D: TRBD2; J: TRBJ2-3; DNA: TGTGCCAGCAGTTACGGGGCGGGAGGGCCTTTAGATACGCAGTATTTT; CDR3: CASSYGAGGPLDTQYF
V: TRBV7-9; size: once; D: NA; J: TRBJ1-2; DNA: TGTGCCAGCGGTTCAGGGCGCGGCTACACCTTC; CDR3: CASGSGRGYTF
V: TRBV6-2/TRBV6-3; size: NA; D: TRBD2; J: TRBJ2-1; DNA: TGTGCCAGCAGCCCTCACCTCCTAGCGGGAACGAATGAGCAGTTCTTC; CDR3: CASSPHLLAGTNEQFF
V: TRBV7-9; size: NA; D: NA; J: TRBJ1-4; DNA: TGTGCCAGCGCCGCAGCGGGGGAAAAACTGTTTTTT; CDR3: CASAAAGEKLFF
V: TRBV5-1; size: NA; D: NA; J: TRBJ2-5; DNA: TGCGCCAGCAGCTTAGGTGGCAGCGGTCAAGAGACCCAGTACTTC; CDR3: CASSLGGSGQETQYF
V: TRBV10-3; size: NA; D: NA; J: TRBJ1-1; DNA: TGTGCCATCAGTGAGTCCGGAGGGGAGCTTGAAGCTTTCTTT; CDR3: CAISESGGELEAFF
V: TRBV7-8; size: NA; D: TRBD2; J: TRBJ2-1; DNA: TGTGCCGGCAGCCCTAGCGGGAGGGACAATGAGCAGTTCTTC; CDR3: CAGSPSGRDNEQFF
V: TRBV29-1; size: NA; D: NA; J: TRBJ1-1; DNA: TGCAGCGCCCACTGGGCTTTCTTT; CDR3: CSAHWAFF
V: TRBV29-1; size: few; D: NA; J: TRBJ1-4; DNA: TGCAGCGTTGATTTAGGACGCCCCACAGGCCTGTTTTTT; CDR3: CSVDLGRPTGLFF
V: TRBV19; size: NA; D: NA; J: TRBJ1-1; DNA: TGTGCCAGTAGCTTGGACAGGAACACTGAAGCTTTCTTT; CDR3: CASSLDRNTEAFF
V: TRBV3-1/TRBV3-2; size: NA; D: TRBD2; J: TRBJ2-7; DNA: TGTGCCAGCAGGAAAAGTCTAGCGGATAGCTCCTACGAGCAGTACTTC; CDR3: CASRKSLADSSYEQYF
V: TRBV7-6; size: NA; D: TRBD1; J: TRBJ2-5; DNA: TGTGCCAGCAGCCGTGGACAGGGAGCGGTCGGGGAGACCCAGTACTTC; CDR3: CASSRGQGAVGETQYF
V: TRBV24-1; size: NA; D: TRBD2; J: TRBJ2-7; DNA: TGTGCCACCAGCGGGGGGGGAGGTAGGGAAAAGTACTTC; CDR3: CATSGGGGREKYF
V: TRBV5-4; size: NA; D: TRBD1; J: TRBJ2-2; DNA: TGTGCCAGCAGCTTGACAGGGGGCGGGGAGCTGTTTTTT; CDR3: CASSLTGGGELFF
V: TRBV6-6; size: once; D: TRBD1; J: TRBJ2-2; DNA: TGTGCCAGCACCCACAGGGGATCCTCCCGCGGGGAGCTGTTTTTT; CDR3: CASTHRGSSRGELFF
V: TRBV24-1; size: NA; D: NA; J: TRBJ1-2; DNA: TGTGCCACCAGTCATGACAGCTACTATGGCTACACCTTC; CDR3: CATSHDSYYGYTF
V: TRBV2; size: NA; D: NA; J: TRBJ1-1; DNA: TGTGCCAGCCGTTACAGGGAGAACACTGAAGCTTTCTTT; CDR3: CASRYRENTEAFF
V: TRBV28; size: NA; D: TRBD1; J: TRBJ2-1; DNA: TGTGCCAGCAGTTTCTACGGACAGGGGGGGTGGAATGAGCAGTTCTTC; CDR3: CASSFYGQGGWNEQFF
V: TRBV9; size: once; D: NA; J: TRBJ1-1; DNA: TGTGCCAGCAGCGCTGACAGCCAGAAACGAGCTTTCTTT; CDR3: CASSADSQKRAFF
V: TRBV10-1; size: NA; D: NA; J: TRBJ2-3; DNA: TGCGCCAGCAACGGCGGGAGCACAGATACGCAGTATTTT; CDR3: CASNGGSTDTQYF
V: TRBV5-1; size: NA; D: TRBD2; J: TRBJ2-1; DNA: TGCGCCAGCAGCTCACTAGCGGGGAACGACAATGAGCAGTTCTTC; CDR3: CASSSLAGNDNEQFF
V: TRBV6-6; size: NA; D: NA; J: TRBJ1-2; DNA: TGTGCCAGCAGTTACTCGAGGGAAACCTATGGCTACACCTTC; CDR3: CASSYSRETYGYTF
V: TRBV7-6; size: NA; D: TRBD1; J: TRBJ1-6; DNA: TGTGCCAGCAGCTTAGAGAGGACAGGGAATAATTCACCCCTCCACTTT; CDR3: CASSLERTGNNSPLHF
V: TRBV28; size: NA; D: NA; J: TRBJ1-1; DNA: TGTGCCAGCATCCCCCCTGCAGGGAACACTGAAGCTTTCTTT; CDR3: CASIPPAGNTEAFF
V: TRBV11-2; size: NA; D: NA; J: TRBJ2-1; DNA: TGTGCCAGCAGCCCGGGACACGACGCGCAGTTCTTC; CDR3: CASSPGHDAQFF
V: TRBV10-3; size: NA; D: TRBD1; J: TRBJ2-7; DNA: TGTGCCATCAGCGGGGGACAGGGGGCAAACTACGAGCAGTACTTC; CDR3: CAISGGQGANYEQYF